The present TCR beta chain was sequenced within a study of long-term antiretroviral therapy in people with HIV. Whole-study context: The earliest specimens came about a decade ahead of the 2015 immediate-ART recommendation.

General study findings and limits: Dating from the mid-2000s to the late 2010s, the blood was possibly obtained under older ART regimens. Every time point showed a repertoire led by clones expanded before ART.

The CDR3 consists of 16 residues. The germline V and J ends were trimmed by 3 bases and 0 bases, with 15 bases remaining between them. CDR1 and CDR2 (germline): MNHNS, SASEGT. It was version v3.0 of the immunoSEQ assay that was run at survey level. Using immunoSEQ multiplex PCR, the repertoire was profiled, and TCRdb retains in-frame clones only, with some absent. Among 45,000 or so clones listed, 90% to 95% were seen once. Among participants with HIV, every one received treatment in the United States. Note on this clone: Its antigen is not known.

The rearrangement uses TRBV6-1 and TRBJ2-7; D may be TRBD1 (5 bases). The sequencing here drew on unsorted PBMCs, taken 3.7 years after starting antiretroviral therapy. This receptor was taken from a woman in her 50s with HIV. DNA for the CDR3: TGTGCCAGCAGTGACCCAGGGTACGGAAACTCCTACGAGCAGTACTTC. This codes for CASSDPGYGNSYEQYF.